This T cell receptor beta chain stems from a study of T-cell memory formation after mild COVID-19. Regarding the study as a whole: Clones that contracted from day 15 to 85 had balanced CD4/CD8; later expanders were CD4+ biased. In second-wave clones peaking day 37, SARS-CoV-2 specificity remained unconfirmed.

The germline gives CDR1 MNHNY, CDR2 SVGAGI (reference sequence). This CDR3 comprises 13 residues. Trimming stripped 6 bases from V and 9 bases from J, with 15 bases between. TCRdb redid the calling of the 5' RACE reads with MiXCR, one entry per CDR3 protein. The sample gives 250,000 to 300,000 distinct CDR3 sequences, 7.5% to 9.5% of which show up once; roughly 22% is in the top ten. In its sample, this clonotype was seen a few times. Its specificity is unknown. This chain uses TRBV6-6 with TRBJ2-1; D uncertain. The specimen was PBMCs or a T cell subset sorted from them (not recorded which). This TCR derives from a man younger than 35 who had mild COVID-19 (a few samples of this study predate the infection). Cell type and time point are not known. Here the CDR3 reads CASRRLVVGEQFF. Here the CDR3 DNA reads TGTGCCAGCAGAAGGCTGGTAGTTGGTGAGCAGTTCTTC.